This passage covers 30 T cell receptor beta chains from one sample sequenced in a study of shared clonotypes between healthy human individuals. TCRdb's table, derived via immunoSEQ multiplex PCR, lists solely in-frame clones and lacks some. The data contain approximately 2,200,000 clones, about 93% of them singletons. Naive CD8 cells lacked CD45RO, underwent positive selection for CCR7 and left out terminally differentiated effector memory CD45RA+ cells. The sample comprised naive CD8+ T cells from PBMCs. The source of these receptors is a man between 18 and 29 years old in good health. Some clones in this sample may be carry-over from other donors' samples.

The gene calls are TRBV29-1 and TRBJ1-1; D is unresolved. V gave up 6 bases and J gave up 4 bases, with 12 bases separating them. The CDR3 has 12 residues. From germline, CDR1 is SQVTM and CDR2 ANQGSEA. Written as DNA, the CDR3 is TGCAGCGTGGGGAATCGAAGCACTGAAGCTTTCTTT. Residues: CSVGNRSTEAFF.

The V gene is TRBV28, the J gene TRBJ1-5; 8 bases match TRBD1. The germline V gene has CDR1 MDHEN and CDR2 SYDVKM. This CDR3 is built from 17 residues. Trimming cost V 3 bases and J 5 bases; bases outside gene matches: 12. CDR3 coding DNA: TGTGCCAGCAGTTTTCTCGCCTCAGGGGGCGCCTATCAGCCCCAGCATTTT. Translating it yields CASSFLASGGAYQPQHF.

V gene TRBV13 combines with J gene TRBJ2-1; the match to TRBD1 covers 10 bases. Germline assignment: CDR1 PRHDT and CDR2 FYEKMQ (reference sequence). The CDR3 is 16 amino acids. V shed 5 bases and J 2 bases; nucleotides not matched to a gene: 6. The CDR3 loop is CASSLTGTGAYNEQFF. Here the CDR3 DNA reads TGTGCCAGCAGCCTCACCGGGACAGGGGCCTACAATGAGCAGTTCTTC.

The chain combines TRBV7-9 with TRBJ2-7; D could derive from TRBD1 or TRBD2 (5 bases each). The V gene's germline CDR1 is SEHNR and CDR2 FQNEAQ (reference sequence). Trimming removed 2 bases at V and 0 bases at J, with 14 bases between. CDR3 length equals 16 residues. Here the CDR3 reads CASSLPLEGISYEQYF. DNA of the CDR3: TGTGCCAGCAGCTTACCCCTTGAGGGGATCTCCTACGAGCAGTACTTC.

The gene calls are TRBV5-4 and TRBJ2-1; TRBD2 is a possible D gene (6 bases). Germline V gene lookup returns CDR1 SGHNT and CDR2 YYREEE (reference sequence). V lost 4 bases and J lost 2, with 13 bases in between. The CDR3 has 15 amino acids. The CDR3, as DNA: TGTGCCAGCAGCCCGCGGGACGGAACCTACAATGAGCAGTTCTTC. As protein: CASSPRDGTYNEQFF.

The chain's CDR3 is CASSSQNRDTQYF. For the CDR3, the DNA is TGTGCCAGCAGCTCCCAGAACAGGGATACGCAGTATTTT. The rearrangement joins TRBV5-5 to TRBJ2-3; D may be TRBD1 (5 bases). V lost 3 bases and J 6 bases, leaving 11 bases between the germline ends. The germline CDR1 and CDR2 sequences are SGHKS and YYEKEE (reference sequence). The CDR3 covers 13 residues.

This sequence joins TRBV7-9 and TRBJ2-1; the D call may be TRBD1 or TRBD2 (5 bases each). CDR1 is SEHNR and CDR2 is FQNEAQ in the germline V gene (reference sequence). This CDR3 region has 15 residues. The V end lost 2 bases, the J end lost 5 bases, and 13 bases lay between the germline ends. The CDR3 sequence: CASSLPGRGNNEQFF. In DNA, the CDR3 is TGTGCCAGCAGCTTACCGGGGCGCGGAAACAATGAGCAGTTCTTC. The whole variable domain, remainder taken from reference TRBV7-9 and TRBJ2-1, is DTGVSQNPRHKITKRGQNVTFRCDPISEHNRLYWYRQTLGQGPEFLTYFQNEAQLEKSRLLSDRFSAERPKGSFSTLEIQRTEQGDSAMYLCASSLPGRGNNEQFFGPGTRLTVL.

As regards this clone: Compared with germline, one end of the junction differs, possibly owing to a read error. The V and J genes are TRBV28 and TRBJ2-7, with 13 bases matching TRBD2. The CDR3 loop spans 19 amino acids. CDR1 is MDHEN and CDR2 is SYDVKM in the germline V gene. The CDR3 DNA is TGTGTCAGCAGTTCCCGGACTAGCGGGAGCGTCCCCTCGAAGTACGAGCAGTACTTC. The encoded protein is CVSSSRTSGSVPSKYEQYF. The entire variable domain, with the rest obtained from reference TRBV28 and TRBJ2-7, is as follows: DVKVTQSSRYLVKRTGEKVFLECVQDMDHENMFWYRQDPGLGLRLIYFSYDVKMKEKGDIPEGYSVSREKKERFSLILESASTNQTSMYLCVSSSRTSGSVPSKYEQYFGPGTRLTVT.

This clone has a single count. This sequence joins TRBV6-5 and TRBJ2-6, with 7 bases lining up with TRBD1. V gave up 2 bases and J gave up 3 bases; unmatched junction bases: 4. The germline gives CDR1 MNHEY, CDR2 SVGAGI. The CDR3 runs 16 residues. The CDR3 region is CASSYDRVGGANVLTF. In DNA, the CDR3 is TGTGCCAGCAGTTACGACAGGGTCGGTGGGGCCAACGTCCTGACTTTC.

This clone was recorded only once. The V gene is TRBV29-1, the J gene TRBJ2-7, with D perhaps given as TRBD1 or TRBD2 (5 bases each). CDR1 is SQVTM and CDR2 is ANQGSEA in the germline V gene. V lost 2 bases and J lost 2, with 16 bases in between. This CDR3 is 15 amino acids long. The CDR3 sequence is CSVETGTRRPYEQYF. The DNA for the CDR3 is TGCAGCGTTGAAACCGGGACCCGGCGTCCCTACGAGCAGTACTTC.

The chain links TRBV25-1 to TRBJ1-1; a possible D gene is TRBD1 (6 bases). CDR3 length: 17 amino acids. The ends were cut back, 6 bases at V and 3 bases at J, with 23 bases in the middle. Per the germline V gene, CDR1 is MGHDK and CDR2 is SYGVNS. The DNA of the CDR3 is TGTGCCAGCAGCCCGGGACAAAAGGGTTTCGGGGACACTGAAGCTTTCTTT. Protein product: CASSPGQKGFGDTEAFF.

CDR3 sequence (DNA): TGCAGTGCTAGATGGGGTACGCAGTATTTT. It is translated as CSARWGTQYF. This chain uses TRBV20-1 with TRBJ2-3; D remains ambiguous. There are 10 residues in the CDR3. V was shortened by 2 bases and J by 8 bases, with 5 bases between the two germline ends. Germline V gene sequence: CDR1 DFQATT, CDR2 SNEGSKA (reference sequence).

The V gene is TRBV27, the J gene TRBJ2-7; 10 bases align to TRBD1. CDR3 length equals 14 residues. With V trimmed by 7 bases and J by 3 bases, 6 bases remained unmatched. From germline, CDR1 is MNHEY and CDR2 SMNVEV (reference sequence). The chain's CDR3 is CASNAGTGDYEQYF. DNA of the CDR3: TGTGCCAGCAACGCCGGGACAGGGGACTACGAGCAGTACTTC.

The chain combines TRBV13 with TRBJ1-2; D uncertain. Looked up from germline, CDR1 is PRHDT and CDR2 is FYEKMQ (reference sequence). This CDR3 region has 13 residues. Between the trimmed V and J ends, which lost 6 bases and 8 bases, there was a span of 16 bases. The CDR3 loop reads CASRNLPIMGYTF. The DNA of the CDR3 is TGTGCCAGCAGAAACCTTCCCATTATGGGCTACACCTTC.

The chain combines TRBV28 with TRBJ2-5, with D possibly matching TRBD2 (5 bases). Deletions cut 2 bases from V and 1 base from J, with 11 bases between. The V gene's germline CDR1 is MDHEN and CDR2 SYDVKM. The CDR3 is 15 residues long. The CDR3 DNA reads as TGTGCCAGCAGTTTAAGGGCGGGCCCCCAAGAGACCCAGTACTTC. Protein: CASSLRAGPQETQYF. The full variable domain, its missing parts supplied by reference TRBV28 and TRBJ2-5, is DVKVTQSSRYLVKRTGEKVFLECVQDMDHENMFWYRQDPGLGLRLIYFSYDVKMKEKGDIPEGYSVSREKKERFSLILESASTNQTSMYLCASSLRAGPQETQYFGPGTRLLVL.

The chain couples TRBV7-6 to TRBJ1-3; D gene uncertain. Looked up from germline, CDR1 is SGHVS and CDR2 is FNYEAQ. Trimming removed 5 bases from V and 3 bases from J, with 8 bases in between. The length of the CDR3 is 13 residues. This chain's CDR3 is CASSEDGGNTIYF. CDR3 sequence (DNA): TGTGCCAGCAGCGAAGACGGTGGAAACACCATATATTTT.

The chain recombines TRBV6-5 with TRBJ2-1; D is uncertain. The CDR3 extends over 16 amino acids. V dropped 0 bases and J dropped 0 bases, with 9 bases sitting between them. Germline V gene data show CDR1 as MNHEY and CDR2 as SVGAGI. The CDR3 here is CASSYSLGRSYNEQFF. The CDR3 bases are TGTGCCAGCAGTTACTCGCTAGGGCGCTCCTACAATGAGCAGTTCTTC.

The V call is TRBV6-5, the J call TRBJ2-7; D remains unclear. V was clipped by 2 bases and J by 6 bases, with 17 bases between them. Germline CDR1 reads MNHEY; CDR2 reads SVGAGI. This CDR3 comprises 15 residues. This CDR3 reads CASSYAHGFRSEQYF. CDR3 nucleotides: TGTGCCAGCAGTTACGCCCACGGATTTCGGTCCGAGCAGTACTTC.

The V and J genes are TRBV9 and TRBJ1-1; no clear D. The germline V and J ends were trimmed by 0 bases and 4 bases, with 10 bases remaining between them. There are 14 residues in the CDR3. CDR1 is SGDLS, CDR2 YYNGEE, per germline. The CDR3 spells CASSVDRLGTEAFF. In nucleotides, the CDR3 is TGTGCCAGCAGCGTAGATCGGTTGGGCACTGAAGCTTTCTTT.

This sequence joins TRBV27 and TRBJ2-3; 16 nucleotides line up with TRBD2. The CDR3 spans 16 residues. Germline V gene data show CDR1 as MNHEY and CDR2 as SMNVEV (reference sequence). With 3 bases clipped from V and 6 bases from J, the junction kept 3 bases outside the gene matches. CDR3 sequence: CASSFSGLAGGDTQYF. The DNA of the CDR3 is TGTGCCAGCAGTTTTTCGGGACTAGCGGGAGGGGATACGCAGTATTTT.

This chain joins TRBV28 and TRBJ2-7; 13 bases agree with TRBD2. Germline V gives CDR1 MDHEN, CDR2 SYDVKM. There are 14 residues in the CDR3. V gave up 6 bases and J gave up 6 bases; unmatched junction bases: 5. CDR3 in amino acids: CASRPGLAGSEQYF. The CDR3 coding sequence is TGTGCCAGCAGACCGGGACTAGCGGGATCCGAGCAGTACTTC.

CDR3 bases: TGTGCCATCAGTGAGCCCGGGACAGGGCACAATGAGCAGTTCTTC. This codes for CAISEPGTGHNEQFF. The V call is TRBV10-3, the J call TRBJ2-1; 9 bases are shared with TRBD1. The CDR3 is 15 residues long. CDR1 and CDR2 (germline): ENHRY, SYGVKD. Trimming at V came to 2 bases and at J to 5 bases, leaving 4 bases not matched to a gene.

This rearrangement joins TRBV21-1 to TRBJ2-7; the D call of TRBD2 is as the table states it, not checked on the DNA. TRBV21-1 represents a pseudogene. This CDR3 is built from 15 residues. CDR3 bases: TGTGCCAGGGCGGTACGGGACTGGATCTCCTACGAGCAGTACTTC. This gives the protein CARAVRDWISYEQYF.

V is TRBV30 and J is TRBJ2-7, with a tentative D call TRBD2 (6 bases). The ends were cut back, 5 bases at V and 4 bases at J, with 24 bases in the middle. The CDR3 is 16 residues long. Germline V CDR1 and CDR2: GTSNPN, SVGIG (reference sequence). The CDR3 reads CAWDASGLGGKYEQYF. The CDR3 DNA reads TGTGCCTGGGATGCCTCGGGACTTGGGGGGAAATACGAGCAGTACTTC.

V usage is TRBV4-1 and J usage is TRBJ2-7, with 7 bases that match TRBD2. This CDR3 has 14 amino acids. Germline CDR1 MGHRA, CDR2 YSYEKL. Germline trimming cut 4 bases from V and 2 bases from J; bases unmatched to any gene: 5. The CDR3 region has the DNA TGCGCCAGCAGCCCAATAACTAGCGCCTACGAGCAGTACTTC. It codes for CASSPITSAYEQYF.

This rearrangement joins TRBV7-9 to TRBJ1-4; D unclear. CDR3 size: 17 residues. V shed 2 bases and J shed 6 bases, with 19 bases lying between them. Germline lookup yields CDR1 SEHNR and CDR2 FQNEAQ (reference sequence). The CDR3 DNA reads TGTGCCAGCAGCTTATCCCGACATCTTACCTCTCATGAAAAACTGTTTTTT. Translation gives CASSLSRHLTSHEKLFF.

The chain couples TRBV5-6 to TRBJ2-7; D perhaps matches TRBD2 (6 bases). Looked up from germline, CDR1 is SGHDT and CDR2 is YYEEEE. Trimming stripped 4 bases from V and 5 bases from J, with 19 bases between. The CDR3 spans 15 residues. This CDR3 reads CASSLGGRPVNEQYF. The CDR3 region has the DNA TGTGCCAGCAGCCTGGGGGGTCGACCTGTCAACGAGCAGTACTTC.

This chain uses TRBV28 with TRBJ1-2; 9 nucleotides agree with TRBD1. There are 14 residues in the CDR3. CDR1 is MDHEN, CDR2 SYDVKM, per germline. J lost 3 bases, V lost 2 bases, and 1 base had no gene match. DNA of the CDR3: TGTGCCAGCAGTTTAGACAGGGGGGACTATGGCTACACCTTC. It encodes CASSLDRGDYGYTF.

CDR3 nucleotide sequence: TGCGCCAGCAGCCAAGATACCGGGGCAGATACGCAGTATTTT. It codes for CASSQDTGADTQYF. The chain couples TRBV4-3 to TRBJ2-3; D may be TRBD2 (5 bases). The CDR3 totals 14 residues. From germline, CDR1 is LGHNA and CDR2 YSLEER. Trimming removed 0 bases from V and 4 bases from J, with 8 bases in between.

A remark on this clone: At the DNA level, this CDR3 is encoded by other sequences in the same sample as well. The chain has TRBV29-1 and TRBJ2-7; D is tentatively TRBD1 or TRBD2 (5 bases each). CDR3 size: 10 residues. V was clipped by 6 bases and J by 4 bases, with 7 bases between them. Per the germline V gene, CDR1 is SQVTM and CDR2 is ANQGSEA. The CDR3 DNA reads as TGCAGCGTGGGGGATTACGAGCAGTACTTC. Translating gives CSVGDYEQYF.